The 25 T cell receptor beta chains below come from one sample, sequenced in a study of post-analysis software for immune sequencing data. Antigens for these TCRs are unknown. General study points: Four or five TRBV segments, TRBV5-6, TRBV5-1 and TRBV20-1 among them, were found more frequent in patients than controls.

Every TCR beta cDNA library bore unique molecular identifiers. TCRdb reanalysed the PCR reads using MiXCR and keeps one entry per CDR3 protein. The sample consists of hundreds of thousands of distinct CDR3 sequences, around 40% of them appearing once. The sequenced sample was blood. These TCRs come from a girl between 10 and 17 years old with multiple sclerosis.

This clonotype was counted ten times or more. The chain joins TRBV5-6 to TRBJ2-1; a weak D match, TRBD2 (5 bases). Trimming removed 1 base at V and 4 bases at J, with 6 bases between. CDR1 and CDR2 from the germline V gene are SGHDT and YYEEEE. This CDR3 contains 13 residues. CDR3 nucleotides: TGTGCCAGCAGCTTGCCGGGGTACAATGAGCAGTTCTTC. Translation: CASSLPGYNEQFF.

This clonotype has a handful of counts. This CDR3 reads CSASGIYNEQFF. CDR3 DNA: TGCAGTGCTAGCGGGATCTACAATGAGCAGTTCTTC. This rearrangement joins TRBV20-1 to TRBJ2-1, with D tentatively TRBD2 (5 bases). The CDR3 has 12 amino acids. Trimming left V 3 bases short and J 3 bases short, with 6 bases between. In germline, CDR1 is DFQATT, CDR2 SNEGSKA (reference sequence).

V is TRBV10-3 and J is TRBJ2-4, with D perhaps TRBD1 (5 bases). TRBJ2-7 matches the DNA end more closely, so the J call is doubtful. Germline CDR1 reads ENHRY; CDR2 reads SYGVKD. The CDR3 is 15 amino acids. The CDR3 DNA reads TGTGCCATCATGGGTTCTGGGCAGGGTGGCTACGAGCAGTACTTC. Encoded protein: CAIMGSGQGGYEQYF.

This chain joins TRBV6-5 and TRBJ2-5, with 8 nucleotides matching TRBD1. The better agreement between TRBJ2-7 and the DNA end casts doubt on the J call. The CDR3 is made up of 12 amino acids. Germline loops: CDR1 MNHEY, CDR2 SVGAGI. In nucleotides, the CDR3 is TGTGCCAGCAGCAGGACAGGGTCCGAGCAGTACTTC. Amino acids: CASSRTGSEQYF.

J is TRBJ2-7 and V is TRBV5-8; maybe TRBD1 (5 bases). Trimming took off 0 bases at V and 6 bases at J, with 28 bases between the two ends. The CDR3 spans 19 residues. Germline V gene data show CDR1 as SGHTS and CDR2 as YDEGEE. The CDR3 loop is CASSLEYFYGEGVTSEQYF. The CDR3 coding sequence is TGTGCCAGCAGCTTGGAATATTTTTATGGGGAAGGGGTGACTTCCGAGCAGTACTTC. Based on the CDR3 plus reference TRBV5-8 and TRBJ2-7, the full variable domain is EAGVTQSPTHLIKTRGQQATLRCSPISGHTSVYWYQQALGLGLQFLLWYDEGEERNRGNFPPRFSGRQFPNYSSELNVNALELEDSALYLCASSLEYFYGEGVTSEQYFGPGTRLTVT.

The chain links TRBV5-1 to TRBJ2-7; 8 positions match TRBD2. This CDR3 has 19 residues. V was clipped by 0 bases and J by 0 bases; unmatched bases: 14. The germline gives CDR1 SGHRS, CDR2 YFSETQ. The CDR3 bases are TGCGCCAGCAGCTTGGTACCGGGGGCACGACTAGCGCCCTCCTACGAGCAGTACTTC. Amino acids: CASSLVPGARLAPSYEQYF.

The CDR3 DNA reads TGTGCCAGCAGCCAGTCCGAGCCTAACTATGGCTACACCTTC. Translating gives CASSQSEPNYGYTF. The chain links TRBV3-1 to TRBJ1-2; D is uncertain. V dropped 3 bases and J dropped 0 bases, with 8 bases sitting between them. The CDR3 totals 14 residues. CDR1 is LGHDT and CDR2 is YNNKEL in the germline V gene (reference sequence).

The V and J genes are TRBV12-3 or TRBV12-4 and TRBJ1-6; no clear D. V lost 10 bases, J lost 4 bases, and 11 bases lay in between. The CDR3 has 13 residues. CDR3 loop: CAIATDYNSPLHF. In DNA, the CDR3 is TGTGCCATCGCAACGGATTATAATTCACCCCTCCACTTT.

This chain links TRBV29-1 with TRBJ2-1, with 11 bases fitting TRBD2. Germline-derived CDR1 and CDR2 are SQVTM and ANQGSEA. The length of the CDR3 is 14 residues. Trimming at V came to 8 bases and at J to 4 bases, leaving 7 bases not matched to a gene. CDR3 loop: CSPGTSGSYNEQFF. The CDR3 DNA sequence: TGCAGCCCAGGGACTAGCGGTTCGTACAATGAGCAGTTCTTC.

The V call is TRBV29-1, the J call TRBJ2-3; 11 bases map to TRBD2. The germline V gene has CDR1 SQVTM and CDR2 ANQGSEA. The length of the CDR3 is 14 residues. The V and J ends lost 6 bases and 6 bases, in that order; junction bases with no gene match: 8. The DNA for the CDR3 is TGCAGCGTATTGACTAGCGGGAAGGGGGATACGCAGTATTTT. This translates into CSVLTSGKGDTQYF.

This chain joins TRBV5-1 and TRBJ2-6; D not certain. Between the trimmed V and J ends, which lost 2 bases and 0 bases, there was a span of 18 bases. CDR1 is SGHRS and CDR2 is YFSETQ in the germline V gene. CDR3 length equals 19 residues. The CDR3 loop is CASSLNQQSPFSGANVLTF. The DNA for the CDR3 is TGCGCCAGCAGCTTAAATCAACAGTCGCCATTCTCTGGGGCCAACGTCCTGACTTTC.

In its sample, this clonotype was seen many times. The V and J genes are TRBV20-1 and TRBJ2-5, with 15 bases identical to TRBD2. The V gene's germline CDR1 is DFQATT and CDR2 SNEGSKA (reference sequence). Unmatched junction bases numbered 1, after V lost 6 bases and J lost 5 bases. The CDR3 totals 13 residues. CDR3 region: CSAGTSGRETQYF. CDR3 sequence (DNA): TGCAGTGCAGGGACTAGCGGGAGGGAGACCCAGTACTTC.

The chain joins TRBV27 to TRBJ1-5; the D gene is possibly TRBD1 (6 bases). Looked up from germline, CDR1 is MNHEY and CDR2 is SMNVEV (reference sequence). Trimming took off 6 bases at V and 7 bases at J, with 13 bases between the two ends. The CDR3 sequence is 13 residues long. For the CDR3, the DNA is TGTGCCAGCAGCCGAGGGGGGCGACAGCCCCAGCATTTT. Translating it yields CASSRGGRQPQHF.

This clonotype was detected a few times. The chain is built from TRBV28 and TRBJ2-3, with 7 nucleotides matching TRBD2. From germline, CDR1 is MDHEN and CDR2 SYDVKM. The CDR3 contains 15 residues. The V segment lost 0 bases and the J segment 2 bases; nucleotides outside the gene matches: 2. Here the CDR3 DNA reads TGTGCCAGCAGTTTATGGGGGAGGGACACAGATACGCAGTATTTT. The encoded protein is CASSLWGRDTDTQYF.

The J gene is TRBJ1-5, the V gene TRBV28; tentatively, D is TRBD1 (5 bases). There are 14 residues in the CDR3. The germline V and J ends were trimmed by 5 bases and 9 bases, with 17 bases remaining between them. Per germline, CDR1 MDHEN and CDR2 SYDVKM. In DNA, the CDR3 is TGTGCCAGCAGTAAATGGAGGGGCCCGTGGCCCCAGCATTTT. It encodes CASSKWRGPWPQHF.

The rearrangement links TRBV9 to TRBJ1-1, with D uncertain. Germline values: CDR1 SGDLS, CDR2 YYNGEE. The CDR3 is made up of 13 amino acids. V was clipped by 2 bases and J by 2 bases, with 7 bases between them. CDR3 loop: CASSVSRNTEAFF. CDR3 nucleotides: TGTGCCAGCAGCGTTTCACGAAACACTGAAGCTTTCTTT.

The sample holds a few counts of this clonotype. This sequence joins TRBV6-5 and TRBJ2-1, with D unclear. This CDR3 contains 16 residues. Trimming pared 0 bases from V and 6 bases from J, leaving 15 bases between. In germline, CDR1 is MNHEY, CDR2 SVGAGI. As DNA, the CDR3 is TGTGCCAGCAGTTACTCCGAGGTGCCGCTATCCAATGAGCAGTTCTTC. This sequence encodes CASSYSEVPLSNEQFF.

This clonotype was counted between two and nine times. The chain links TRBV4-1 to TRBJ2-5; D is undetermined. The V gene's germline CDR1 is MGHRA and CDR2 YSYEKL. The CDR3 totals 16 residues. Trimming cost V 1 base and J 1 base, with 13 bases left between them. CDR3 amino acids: CASSQVLGSGQETQYF. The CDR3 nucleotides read TGCGCCAGCAGCCAAGTTCTAGGGTCTGGCCAAGAGACCCAGTACTTC.

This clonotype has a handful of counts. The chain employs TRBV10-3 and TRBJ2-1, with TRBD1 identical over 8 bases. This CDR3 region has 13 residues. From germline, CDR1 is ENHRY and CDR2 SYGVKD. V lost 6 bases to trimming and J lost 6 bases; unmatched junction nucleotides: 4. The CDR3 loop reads CAISSDRGNEQFF. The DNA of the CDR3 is TGTGCCATCAGCTCAGACAGGGGCAATGAGCAGTTCTTC.

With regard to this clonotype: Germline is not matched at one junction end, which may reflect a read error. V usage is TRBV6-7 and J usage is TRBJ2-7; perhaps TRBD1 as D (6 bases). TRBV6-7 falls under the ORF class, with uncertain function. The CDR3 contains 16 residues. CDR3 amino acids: CANSYARDIDSYEQYF. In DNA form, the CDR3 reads TGTGCCAACAGTTACGCGAGGGACATCGACTCCTACGAGCAGTACTTC.

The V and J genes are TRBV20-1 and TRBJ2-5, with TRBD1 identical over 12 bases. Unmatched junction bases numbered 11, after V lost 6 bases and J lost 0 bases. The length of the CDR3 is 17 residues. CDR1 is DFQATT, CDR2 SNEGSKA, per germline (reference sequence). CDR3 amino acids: CSANGDRGHPNQETQYF. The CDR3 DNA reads TGCAGTGCGAATGGGGACAGGGGGCATCCTAACCAAGAGACCCAGTACTTC.

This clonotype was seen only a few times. DNA of the CDR3: TGTGCCATCAGTGAGTCTGGGGAGGGGGATGGCGACGAGCAGTACTTC. Translating it yields CAISESGEGDGDEQYF. This sequence joins TRBV10-3 and TRBJ2-7, with TRBD2 as a possible D gene (7 bases). In germline, CDR1 is ENHRY, CDR2 SYGVKD. V gave up 0 bases and J gave up 5 bases, with 17 bases separating them. CDR3 length: 16 amino acids.

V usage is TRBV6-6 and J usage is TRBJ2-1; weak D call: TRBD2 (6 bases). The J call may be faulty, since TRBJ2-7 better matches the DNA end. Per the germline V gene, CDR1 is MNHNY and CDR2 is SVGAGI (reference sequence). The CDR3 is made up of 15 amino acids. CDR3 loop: CASRRDFSSYNEQYF. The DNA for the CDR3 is TGTGCCAGCAGACGGGACTTTAGCTCCTACAATGAGCAGTACTTC.

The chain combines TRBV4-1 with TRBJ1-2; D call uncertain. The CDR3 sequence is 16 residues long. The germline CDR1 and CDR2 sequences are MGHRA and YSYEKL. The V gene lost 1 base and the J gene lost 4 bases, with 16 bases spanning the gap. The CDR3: CASSQALGREGYGYTF. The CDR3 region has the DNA TGCGCCAGCAGCCAAGCCTTAGGGAGGGAAGGCTATGGCTACACCTTC.

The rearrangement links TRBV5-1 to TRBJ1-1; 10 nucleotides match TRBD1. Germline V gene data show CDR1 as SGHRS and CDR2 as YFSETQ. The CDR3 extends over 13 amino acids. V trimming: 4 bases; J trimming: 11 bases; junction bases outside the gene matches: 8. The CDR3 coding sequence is TGCGCCAGCAGCGGCGGGACAGGGGCGCAGGCTTTCTTT. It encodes CASSGGTGAQAFF.